This TCR beta chain stems from a study of blood T cell repertoires in COVID-19. TCRdb's copy holds only in-frame clones and misses some; the assay was immunoSEQ multiplex PCR. The repertoire includes about 63,000 clones, around four fifths of them detected once, and 5% to 6.5% sits in the top ten. This CDR3 comprises 16 residues. The germline CDR1 and CDR2 sequences are SGHNT and YYREEE (reference sequence). J was trimmed by 4 bases and V by 4 bases; bases with no gene match: 7. The TCR was taken from a human donor in a cohort sampled during active COVID-19. The J gene is TRBJ2-2, the V gene TRBV5-4, with 10 bases aligning to TRBD1. Sequenced material: peripheral blood. The CDR3, as DNA: TGTGCCAGCAGCCCCAACGACAGGGGGCGCACCGGGGAGCTGTTTTTT. Protein product: CASSPNDRGRTGELFF.